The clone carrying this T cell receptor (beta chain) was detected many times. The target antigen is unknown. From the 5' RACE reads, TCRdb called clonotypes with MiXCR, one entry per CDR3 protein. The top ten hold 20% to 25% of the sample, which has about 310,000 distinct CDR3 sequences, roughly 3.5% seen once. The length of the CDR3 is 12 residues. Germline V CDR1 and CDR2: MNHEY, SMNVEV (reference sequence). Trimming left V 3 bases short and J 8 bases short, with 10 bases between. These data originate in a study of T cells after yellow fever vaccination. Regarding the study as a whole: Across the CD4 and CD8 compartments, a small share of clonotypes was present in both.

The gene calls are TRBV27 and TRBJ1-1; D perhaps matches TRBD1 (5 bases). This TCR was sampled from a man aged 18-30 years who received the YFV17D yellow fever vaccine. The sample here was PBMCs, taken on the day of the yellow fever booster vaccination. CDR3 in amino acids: CASSFWGQEAFF. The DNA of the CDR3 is TGTGCCAGCAGTTTTTGGGGCCAGGAAGCTTTCTTT.